One sample yielded the 5 T cell receptor beta chains listed below, sequenced in a study of ipilimumab plus nivolumab after autologous stem cell transplantation. Here immunoSEQ multiplex PCR was the method, and the copy in TCRdb shows in-frame clones only, minus some. The sample contains about 83,000 clones, 83% of which appear only once. Sequenced here: PBMCs, sampled in a trial of ipilimumab plus nivolumab as post-transplant consolidation. These receptors were taken from a male donor with diffuse large B-cell lymphoma.

This chain uses TRBV29-1 with TRBJ2-3; D unclear. Germline CDR1 is SQVTM and CDR2 is ANQGSEA. V was clipped by 2 bases and J by 10 bases, with 13 bases between them. The CDR3 runs to 12 residues. The CDR3 region has the DNA TGCAGCGTTGAAAACCCTCTCCTCCCGCAGTATTTT. Its translation: CSVENPLLPQYF.

CDR3 region: CASSLWTGTNEQFF. CDR3 nucleotides: TGTGCCAGCAGCCTCTGGACAGGTACTAATGAGCAGTTCTTC. The rearrangement uses TRBV7-8 and TRBJ2-1; 7 positions match TRBD1. The CDR3 length is 14 residues. J was trimmed by 7 bases and V by 5 bases; bases with no gene match: 8. The germline V gene encodes CDR1 SGHVS and CDR2 FQNEAQ.

The V and J genes are TRBV7-6 and TRBJ2-1, with D possibly TRBD1 on 6 matching bases. Per the germline V gene, CDR1 is SGHVS and CDR2 is FNYEAQ. This CDR3 is built from 18 residues. The germline V and J ends were trimmed by 1 base and 4 bases, with 20 bases remaining between them. This CDR3 is CASSLGQARDKLYNEQFF. The DNA for the CDR3 is TGTGCCAGCAGCTTAGGACAGGCCCGGGACAAACTTTACAATGAGCAGTTCTTC. The complete variable domain, with remaining parts taken from reference TRBV7-6 and TRBJ2-1, reads GAGVSQSPRYKVTKRGQDVALRCDPISGHVSLYWYRQALGQGPEFLTYFNYEAQQDKSGLPNDRFSAERPEGSISTLTIQRTEQRDSAMYRCASSLGQARDKLYNEQFFGPGTRLTVL.

V and J are TRBV7-9 and TRBJ2-1; 10 bases are a match to TRBD1. Per the germline V gene, CDR1 is SEHNR and CDR2 is FQNEAQ (reference sequence). Unmatched junction bases numbered 3, after V lost 3 bases and J lost 4 bases. The CDR3 length is 15 residues. The CDR3 DNA reads TGTGCCAGCAGCTTCCCGGGACAGGGGTACAATGAGCAGTTCTTC. Residues: CASSFPGQGYNEQFF.

In its sample, this clone was seen once. The chain couples TRBV28 to TRBJ2-2, with TRBD1 matching over 9 bases. The CDR3 is made up of 16 amino acids. Germline values: CDR1 MDHEN, CDR2 SYDVKM. The junction had 12 bases not matched to a gene; V was cut back by 7 bases and J by 6 bases. CDR3 nucleotides: TGTGCCAGCAAACTTGGGGGGACAGGGATTCCCGGGGAGCTGTTTTTT. Protein product: CASKLGGTGIPGELFF.